This T cell receptor (beta chain) was found in a study of blood T cells in healthy people across ages. The CDR3 loop spans 16 amino acids. Germline CDR1 and CDR2: KGHDR and SFDVKD. This clonotype was detected a few times. At one end the junction does not follow the germline gene, possibly because of a read error. The second PCR ran about 7 to 12 cycles with a sample-barcoded 5' primer and J-beta primers. TCRdb reprocessed the 5' RACE reads with MiXCR, giving one entry per CDR3 protein. Counted here are approximately 780,000 distinct CDR3 sequences, approximately 24% occurring once; the ten biggest clones make up around 3%. The same data also went into a second study, on T cells of mothers and their children.

The chain links TRBV24-1 to TRBJ2-6; TRBD2 is a possible D gene (5 bases). The sequenced material came from blood. The TCR originated in a boy aged 5-17 years in good health. The CDR3 sequence is CATSDPAGTGTNVLTF. In nucleotides, the CDR3 is TGTGCCACCAGTGATCCCGCGGGTACTGGGACCAACGTCCTGACTTTC.